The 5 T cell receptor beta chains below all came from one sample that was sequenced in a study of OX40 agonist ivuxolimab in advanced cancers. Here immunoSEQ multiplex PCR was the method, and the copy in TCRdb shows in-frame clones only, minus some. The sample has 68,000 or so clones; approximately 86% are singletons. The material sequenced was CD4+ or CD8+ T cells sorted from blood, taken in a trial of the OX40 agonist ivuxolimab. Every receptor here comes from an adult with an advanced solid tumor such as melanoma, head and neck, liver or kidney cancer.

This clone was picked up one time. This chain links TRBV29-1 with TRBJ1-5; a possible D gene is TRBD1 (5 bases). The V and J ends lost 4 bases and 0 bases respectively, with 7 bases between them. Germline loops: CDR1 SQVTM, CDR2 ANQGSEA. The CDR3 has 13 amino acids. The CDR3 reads CSVGQHSNQPQHF. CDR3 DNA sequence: TGCAGCGTTGGACAGCATAGCAATCAGCCCCAGCATTTT.

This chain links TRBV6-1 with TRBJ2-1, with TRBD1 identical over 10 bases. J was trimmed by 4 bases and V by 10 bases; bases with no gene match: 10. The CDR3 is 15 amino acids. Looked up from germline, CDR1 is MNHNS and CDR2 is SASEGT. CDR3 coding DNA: TGTGCCACCACACCCGACAGGGGGCTTTACAATGAGCAGTTCTTC. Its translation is CATTPDRGLYNEQFF.

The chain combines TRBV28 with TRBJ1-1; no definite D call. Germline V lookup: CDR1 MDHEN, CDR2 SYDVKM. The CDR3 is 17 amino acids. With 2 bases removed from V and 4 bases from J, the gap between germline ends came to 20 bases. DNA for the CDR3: TGTGCCAGCAGTTTAGGGCCGTTAATGAGGGCCGGCACTGAAGCTTTCTTT. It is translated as CASSLGPLMRAGTEAFF. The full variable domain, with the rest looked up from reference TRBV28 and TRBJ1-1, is DVKVTQSSRYLVKRTGEKVFLECVQDMDHENMFWYRQDPGLGLRLIYFSYDVKMKEKGDIPEGYSVSREKKERFSLILESASTNQTSMYLCASSLGPLMRAGTEAFFGQGTRLTVV.

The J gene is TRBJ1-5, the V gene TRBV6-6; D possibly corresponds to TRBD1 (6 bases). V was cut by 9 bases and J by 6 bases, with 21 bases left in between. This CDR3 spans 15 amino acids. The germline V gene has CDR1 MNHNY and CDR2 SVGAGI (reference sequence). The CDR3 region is CASTLNQGGGQPQHF. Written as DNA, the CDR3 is TGTGCCAGTACACTGAACCAGGGAGGGGGTCAGCCCCAGCATTTT.

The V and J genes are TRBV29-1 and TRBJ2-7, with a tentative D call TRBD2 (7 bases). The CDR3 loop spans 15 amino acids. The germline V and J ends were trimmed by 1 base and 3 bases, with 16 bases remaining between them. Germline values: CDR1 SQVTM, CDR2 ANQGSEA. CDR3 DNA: TGCAGCGTTGAAGGAGGGGGGGTCGGCTACTACGAGCAGTACTTC. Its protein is CSVEGGGVGYYEQYF.